A single sample gave rise to the 6 T cell receptor beta chains below, sequenced in a study of Tregs in tolerant kidney transplant recipients. Mixed chimerism was transient after nonmyeloablative marrow transplants from related graft donors. The table came from immunoSEQ multiplex PCR; TCRdb's copy has only in-frame clones and leaves some out. The sample contains about 50,000 clones, about nine tenths of which appear only once. The source material was CD8+ T cells from blood (PBMCs), sampled 12 months after the transplant. The receptors were sampled from a human patient who received a combined kidney and bone marrow transplant. The graft donor may account for some of the T cells.

The chain uses TRBV9 and TRBJ2-7, with 9 nucleotides matching TRBD2. The CDR3 length is 14 residues. Germline V lookup: CDR1 SGDLS, CDR2 YYNGEE. V trimming: 4 bases; J trimming: 1 base; junction bases outside the gene matches: 3. The CDR3 region is CASSLGLASYEQYF. Written as DNA, the CDR3 is TGTGCCAGCAGCTTGGGACTAGCTTCCTACGAGCAGTACTTC.

The rearrangement uses TRBV9 and TRBJ2-7, with D tentatively TRBD1 (6 bases). From germline, CDR1 is SGDLS and CDR2 YYNGEE. Trimming pared 3 bases from V and 3 bases from J, leaving 16 bases between. The CDR3 has 15 amino acids. CDR3 amino acids: CASSESNRAGYEQYF. The DNA for the CDR3 is TGTGCCAGCAGCGAGAGCAACAGGGCCGGCTACGAGCAGTACTTC.

V usage is TRBV6-5 and J usage is TRBJ2-7; no reliable D call. The CDR3 has 13 residues. Trimming left V 4 bases short and J 2 bases short, with 9 bases between. The germline CDR1 and CDR2 sequences are MNHEY and SVGAGI. CDR3 DNA: TGTGCCAGCAGTTCAGGTTTAACCTACGAGCAGTACTTC. It codes for CASSSGLTYEQYF.

This clone turned up a few times. One end of the junction fails to match germline, which may point to a read error. V gene TRBV7-9 combines with J gene TRBJ2-7; D uncertain. The CDR3 totals 14 residues. Germline assignment: CDR1 SEHNR and CDR2 FQNEAQ (reference sequence). The CDR3: CASSQDFGHYEQYF. CDR3 nucleotides: TGCGCCAGCAGCCAAGACTTTGGCCACTACGAGCAGTACTTC.

This sequence joins TRBV11-1 and TRBJ2-3; D uncertain. This CDR3 comprises 14 residues. From germline, CDR1 is SGHAT and CDR2 FQDESV (reference sequence). The germline V and J ends were trimmed by 1 base and 4 bases, with 9 bases remaining between them. The CDR3 here is CASSLVAVADTQYF. The CDR3 DNA follows: TGTGCCAGCAGCTTAGTCGCAGTCGCAGATACGCAGTATTTT.

A note on this clone: The junction departs from germline at one end; a sequencing error may be responsible. The rearrangement links TRBV4-2 to TRBJ2-1; D not resolved. Germline V gene data show CDR1 as LGHNA and CDR2 as YNFKEQ. The CDR3 consists of 11 residues. In nucleotides, the CDR3 is TGTGCCAGCAGCCAAGGGCTACTTGAGGTCTTC. Translation gives CASSQGLLEVF.